This T cell receptor beta chain comes out of a study of T cell responses to AZD1222 COVID-19 vaccine. Findings of the study overall: Repertoires were sampled only after the peak T cell response. Dominant at 160-218 and 743-854, vaccine-associated CD4 TCRs also spanned spike. Possibly, clonal diversity was underestimated; donors were largely white British and included more females.

Comments on this clone: The antigen is undetermined.

Pooled together were second doses at about 4 or about 12 weeks. Germline CDR1 reads SGHRS; CDR2 reads YFSETQ. The ends were cut back, 0 bases at V and 2 bases at J, with 6 bases in the middle. CDR3 length: 14 amino acids. Produced via immunoSEQ multiplex PCR; TCRdb's table is partial and in-frame only. The sample lists about 150,000 clones, 89% occurring once. V gene TRBV5-1 combines with J gene TRBJ1-3; D may be TRBD1 (5 bases). Sample: peripheral blood, taken 28 days after the second AZD1222 dose. This TCR came from an adult who received the AZD1222 COVID-19 vaccine. CDR3 coding DNA: TGCGCCAGCAGCTTGGGGGACGCTGGAAACACCATATATTTT. Residues: CASSLGDAGNTIYF. Based on the CDR3 plus reference TRBV5-1 and TRBJ1-3, the full variable domain is KAGVTQTPRYLIKTRGQQVTLSCSPISGHRSVSWYQQTPGQGLQFLFEYFSETQRNKGNFPGRFSGRQFSNSRSEMNVSTLELGDSALYLCASSLGDAGNTIYFGEGSWLTVV.